Presented here are 30 T cell receptor beta chains from one specimen sequenced in a study of T cells of healthy individuals. MiXCR, applied by TCRdb to the 5' RACE reads, yields one record per CDR3 protein. The sample includes tens of thousands of distinct CDR3 sequences, 3.5% to 5.5% of them seen just once. Receptors originate from a human donor in good health.

The chain couples TRBV5-1 to TRBJ2-5; 7 nucleotides line up with TRBD2. The CDR3 extends over 16 amino acids. Trimming at V came to 4 bases and at J to 0 bases, leaving 9 bases not matched to a gene. CDR1 is SGHRS and CDR2 is YFSETQ in the germline V gene. Here the CDR3 reads CASSLPGGTYQETQYF. In DNA form, the CDR3 reads TGCGCCAGCAGCCTTCCGGGAGGCACCTACCAAGAGACCCAGTACTTC.

This chain links TRBV20-1 with TRBJ1-2; 7 nucleotides match TRBD1. J was trimmed by 3 bases and V by 6 bases; bases with no gene match: 10. The CDR3 has 14 amino acids. CDR1 DFQATT and CDR2 SNEGSKA come from the germline V gene (reference sequence). This CDR3 is CSAITGVWDYGYTF. CDR3 in DNA: TGCAGTGCGATAACAGGGGTGTGGGACTATGGCTACACCTTC.

This clonotype was counted many times. The chain is built from TRBV20-1 and TRBJ1-1, with D tentatively TRBD1 (5 bases). The CDR3 runs 14 residues. CDR1 and CDR2 from the germline V gene are DFQATT and SNEGSKA (reference sequence). V was clipped by 1 base and J by 1 base, with 10 bases between them. DNA of the CDR3: TGCAGTGCTAGAGCAGACAGCCAGAACACTGAAGCTTTCTTT. It is translated as CSARADSQNTEAFF.

This clonotype occurred many times. The chain has TRBV3-1 and TRBJ2-7; D gene ambiguous. This CDR3 region has 14 residues. V lost 1 base, J lost 3 bases, and 10 bases lay in between. From germline, CDR1 is LGHDT and CDR2 YNNKEL (reference sequence). The CDR3 DNA sequence: TGTGCCAGCAGCCAAGCGGCCACCGACTACGAGCAGTACTTC. It specifies CASSQAATDYEQYF.

This clonotype was seen at least ten times. The V call is TRBV7-9, the J call TRBJ1-5; TRBD1 might be the D (5 bases). The V end lost 6 bases, the J end lost 4 bases, and 13 bases lay between the germline ends. Germline CDR1 SEHNR, CDR2 FQNEAQ (reference sequence). The CDR3 is 14 residues long. DNA for the CDR3: TGTGCCAGCAGGGGGCCTGGACCAAATCAGCCCCAGCATTTT. It translates to CASRGPGPNQPQHF.

Many counts were recorded for this clonotype. The chain couples TRBV7-9 to TRBJ2-1, with D hard to call. Trimming cost V 4 bases and J 0 bases, with 10 bases left between them. This CDR3 has 15 residues. The germline CDR1 and CDR2 sequences are SEHNR and FQNEAQ (reference sequence). CDR3 amino acids: CASSYDSRSYNEQFF. The DNA of the CDR3 is TGTGCCAGCAGCTACGACTCCCGCTCCTACAATGAGCAGTTCTTC.

This clonotype was observed at least ten times. V usage is TRBV7-2 and J usage is TRBJ2-2, with TRBD2 as a possible D gene (6 bases). CDR3 length: 15 amino acids. CDR1 and CDR2 from the germline V gene are SGHTA and FQGNSA. Deletions cut 3 bases from V and 7 bases from J, with 15 bases between. In DNA form, the CDR3 reads TGTGCCAGCAGCTTGGGGACTCCAAGGGACGGGGAGCTGTTTTTT. It specifies CASSLGTPRDGELFF.

This clonotype has at least ten counts. The chain joins TRBV4-2 to TRBJ2-1, with TRBD2 matching 9 bases. Trimming took 0 bases from V and 9 from J; bases not matched to a gene: 3. The CDR3 runs to 14 residues. CDR1 LGHNA and CDR2 YNFKEQ come from the germline V gene. For the CDR3, the DNA is TGTGCCAGCAGCCAAGAACCAGCGGGAGGTGAGCAGTTCTTC. This encodes CASSQEPAGGEQFF.

This clonotype was observed at least ten times. V is TRBV29-1 and J is TRBJ2-1; TRBD2 agrees at 15 bases. This CDR3 has 14 amino acids. Germline trimming cut 7 bases from V and 4 bases from J; bases unmatched to any gene: 2. Looked up from germline, CDR1 is SQVTM and CDR2 is ANQGSEA. CDR3 residues: CSAGLAGGYNEQFF. In DNA form, the CDR3 reads TGCAGCGCAGGACTAGCGGGGGGGTACAATGAGCAGTTCTTC.

In its sample, this clonotype was seen a few times. This chain uses TRBV11-2 with TRBJ2-3; tentative D call: TRBD1 (6 bases). Trimming took off 4 bases at V and 4 bases at J, with 9 bases between the two ends. Looked up from germline, CDR1 is SGHAT and CDR2 is FQNNGV. This CDR3 has 13 amino acids. The CDR3 nucleotides are TGTGCCAGCAGCTCCCCAGGGGCAGATACGCAGTATTTT. Amino acids: CASSSPGADTQYF.

This clonotype was found many times. V is TRBV20-1 and J is TRBJ2-7, with 7 bases fitting TRBD2. Trimming took 3 bases from V and 6 from J; bases not matched to a gene: 5. Germline CDR1 and CDR2: DFQATT and SNEGSKA (reference sequence). CDR3 size: 12 residues. Written as DNA, the CDR3 is TGCAGTGCTAGTTTAGCGGGCCCCGAGCAGTACTTC. Translation: CSASLAGPEQYF.

Ten or more counts support this clonotype. This chain links TRBV7-2 with TRBJ1-5; tentative D call: TRBD1 (6 bases). Trimming cost V 5 bases and J 4 bases, with 9 bases left between them. Per the germline V gene, CDR1 is SGHTA and CDR2 is FQGNSA. The CDR3 runs to 13 residues. The CDR3 DNA reads as TGTGCCAGCAGCGGACAGCTTAATCAGCCCCAGCATTTT. Translation: CASSGQLNQPQHF.

This clonotype showed up many times. This chain uses TRBV5-6 with TRBJ2-3, with 7 bases aligning to TRBD1. V lost 6 bases to trimming and J lost 5 bases; unmatched junction nucleotides: 9. CDR1 and CDR2 from the germline V gene are SGHDT and YYEEEE. This CDR3 comprises 14 residues. DNA for the CDR3: TGTGCCAGCAATCCTTGGCAGGGGGTAGATACGCAGTATTTT. Residues: CASNPWQGVDTQYF.

This clonotype was counted many times. CDR3 amino acids: CATIGKNSVKQYF. DNA of the CDR3: TGTGCCACAATTGGGAAAAATTCGGTCAAGCAGTACTTC. The J gene is TRBJ2-7, the V gene TRBV15; D is unresolved. The germline V gene has CDR1 LNHNV and CDR2 YYDKDF (reference sequence). V was pared by 9 bases and J by 8 bases, with 20 bases between. The CDR3 is made up of 13 amino acids.

This clonotype was seen ten or more times. The J gene is TRBJ2-2, the V gene TRBV5-1; the match to TRBD1 covers 7 bases. With V trimmed by 1 base and J by 3 bases, 0 bases remained unmatched. Germline-derived CDR1 and CDR2 are SGHRS and YFSETQ. This CDR3 has 14 amino acids. CDR3 protein: CASSLTGDTGELFF. Written as DNA, the CDR3 is TGCGCCAGCAGCTTGACAGGGGACACCGGGGAGCTGTTTTTT.

This clonotype occurred many times. A junction boundary mismatches the germline segment, possibly from a read error. The rearrangement links TRBV10-3 to TRBJ1-6, with 7 bases lining up with TRBD1. Germline CDR1 is ENHRY and CDR2 is SYGVKD. The CDR3 length is 14 residues. The CDR3 bases are TGTGCCACCAGTGACAGGGAGGATAATTCACCCCTCCACTTT. Its protein is CATSDREDNSPLHF.

Points on this clonotype: A single base separates this from a much larger clone, so it may be a read error. The V call is TRBV15, the J call TRBJ2-5, with D hard to call. Trimming removed 0 bases from V and 1 base from J, with 6 bases in between. This CDR3 region has 14 residues. The germline V gene has CDR1 LNHNV and CDR2 YYDKDF (reference sequence). CDR3 in DNA: TGTGCCACCAGCAGAGACGATCGCCAAGAGACCCAGTACTTC. As protein: CATSRDDRQETQYF.

There are many counts of this clonotype. The chain uses TRBV5-6 and TRBJ2-7; 12 nucleotides agree with TRBD2. This CDR3 region has 14 residues. Germline values: CDR1 SGHDT, CDR2 YYEEEE. Trimming at V came to 5 bases and at J to 3 bases, leaving 3 bases not matched to a gene. Here the CDR3 reads CASRKTSGSYEQYF. CDR3 nucleotide sequence: TGTGCCAGCAGGAAGACTAGCGGGAGCTACGAGCAGTACTTC.

This clonotype was counted at least ten times. The limits of the CDR3 on the DNA are not certain, so only TCRdb's listed CDR3 is given. V is TRBV18 and J is TRBJ1-1; the table names TRBD1, a call not compared with the DNA. The germline V gene encodes CDR1 KGHSH and CDR2 LQKENI. Counting both end residues, the CDR3 totals 16 amino acids. CDR3 protein: CASSPFGPGQNTEAFF.

This clonotype was counted only a few times. This chain joins TRBV19 and TRBJ2-2; the D gene is possibly TRBD1 (6 bases). The CDR3 extends over 14 amino acids. CDR1 LNHDA and CDR2 SQIVND come from the germline V gene (reference sequence). The V end was cut by 4 bases, the J end by 5 bases, with 11 bases between. In nucleotides, the CDR3 is TGTGCCAGTAGTACGTCCACAGGGACCGGGGAGCTGTTTTTT. Translated: CASSTSTGTGELFF.

This clonotype was counted ten times or more. This chain uses TRBV12-3 or TRBV12-4 with TRBJ2-5; tentative D call: TRBD1 (5 bases). The CDR3 covers 14 residues. Trimming left V 6 bases short and J 1 base short, with 12 bases between. Here the CDR3 DNA reads TGTGCCAGCAGCCTCCCGGACACCCAAGAGACCCAGTACTTC. Its translation is CASSLPDTQETQYF.

This clonotype has a count of ten or more. This sequence joins TRBV6-5 and TRBJ2-7; 8 nucleotides line up with TRBD1. V lost 5 bases to trimming and J lost 6 bases; unmatched junction nucleotides: 6. In germline, CDR1 is MNHEY, CDR2 SVGAGI. The CDR3 loop spans 13 amino acids. CDR3 coding DNA: TGTGCCAGCAGTCCAATCGACAGGGGCGAGCAGTACTTC. This translates into CASSPIDRGEQYF.

J is TRBJ2-5 and V is TRBV5-6; D gene unclear. The germline V gene encodes CDR1 SGHDT and CDR2 YYEEEE. Trimming stripped 4 bases from V and 5 bases from J, with 15 bases between. This CDR3 is 14 amino acids long. The CDR3: CASSRTGHVETQYF. The CDR3 DNA reads TGTGCCAGCAGCCGGACGGGCCATGTGGAGACCCAGTACTTC. Using reference TRBV5-6 and TRBJ2-5 for the parts outside the CDR3, the full variable domain is DAGVTQSPTHLIKTRGQQVTLRCSPKSGHDTVSWYQQALGQGPQFIFQYYEEEERQRGNFPDRFSGHQFPNYSSELNVNALLLGDSALYLCASSRTGHVETQYFGPGTRLLVL.

DNA for the CDR3: TGTGCCACCAGTGATTTGAAACCGGGGTTGAACACTGAAGCTTTCTTT. Its protein is CATSDLKPGLNTEAFF. The chain links TRBV24-1 to TRBJ1-1; D remains ambiguous. The germline gives CDR1 KGHDR, CDR2 SFDVKD. CDR3 length: 16 amino acids. Trimming took off 0 bases at V and 0 bases at J, with 10 bases between the two ends.

This clonotype was detected only once. The genes are TRBV20-1 and TRBJ2-7; 9 positions agree with TRBD1. The CDR3 has 14 residues. The V gene end was trimmed by 7 bases and the J gene end by 2 bases; junction bases not matched to a gene: 9. Germline values: CDR1 DFQATT, CDR2 SNEGSKA (reference sequence). The CDR3 DNA follows: TGCAGTGGGGGTGGGGGACAGGGTGCCTACGAGCAGTACTTC. Protein sequence: CSGGGGQGAYEQYF.

This clonotype has a count of ten or more. The genes are TRBV29-1 and TRBJ1-2; 7 nucleotides agree with TRBD1. CDR1 and CDR2 from the germline V gene are SQVTM and ANQGSEA. The CDR3 length is 13 residues. The ends lost 7 bases at V and 7 bases at J; junction bases unmatched: 12. This CDR3 is CSALTGSESGYTF. The DNA for the CDR3 is TGCAGCGCATTGACAGGGAGTGAGAGTGGCTACACCTTC.

This clonotype was observed a single time. This CDR3 is CATSRGDQPQHF. The CDR3 DNA reads TGTGCCACATCCCGGGGGGATCAGCCCCAGCATTTT. J is TRBJ1-5 and V is TRBV7-8, with D perhaps TRBD1 (5 bases). CDR3 size: 12 residues. From germline, CDR1 is SGHVS and CDR2 FQNEAQ. V lost 10 bases to trimming and J lost 5 bases, with 12 bases between them. The variable domain in full, completed from reference TRBV7-8 and TRBJ1-5, reads GAGVSQSPRYKVAKRGQDVALRCDPISGHVSLFWYQQALGQGPEFLTYFQNEAQLDKSGLPSDRFFAERPEGSVSTLKIQRTQQEDSAVYLCATSRGDQPQHFGDGTRLSIL.

This clonotype has just a few counts. This chain connects TRBV28 to TRBJ2-3, with D unresolved. There are 11 residues in the CDR3. The germline V and J ends were trimmed by 6 bases and 6 bases, with 7 bases remaining between them. The germline V gene has CDR1 MDHEN and CDR2 SYDVKM. The CDR3 sequence: CASRVEDTQYF. CDR3 nucleotides: TGTGCCAGCAGGGTAGAGGATACGCAGTATTTT.

This clonotype was picked up a small number of times. This chain uses TRBV15 with TRBJ1-1; D uncertain. The CDR3 runs to 13 residues. V shed 3 bases and J shed 5 bases, with 10 bases lying between them. The V gene's germline CDR1 is LNHNV and CDR2 YYDKDF (reference sequence). CDR3 loop: CATSSSRGTEAFF. CDR3 nucleotides: TGTGCCACCAGCAGCTCAAGAGGAACTGAAGCTTTCTTT.

This clonotype was seen only a few times. This sequence may be a read error, since a much larger clone differs from it by one base. The V and J genes are TRBV12-3 or TRBV12-4 and TRBJ1-2; perhaps TRBD1 as D (6 bases). This CDR3 is built from 16 residues. The CDR3 region is CASSLAVAGARYGYNF. The CDR3 coding sequence is TGTGCCAGCAGTTTAGCGGTCGCGGGGGCCCGCTATGGCTACAACTTC.